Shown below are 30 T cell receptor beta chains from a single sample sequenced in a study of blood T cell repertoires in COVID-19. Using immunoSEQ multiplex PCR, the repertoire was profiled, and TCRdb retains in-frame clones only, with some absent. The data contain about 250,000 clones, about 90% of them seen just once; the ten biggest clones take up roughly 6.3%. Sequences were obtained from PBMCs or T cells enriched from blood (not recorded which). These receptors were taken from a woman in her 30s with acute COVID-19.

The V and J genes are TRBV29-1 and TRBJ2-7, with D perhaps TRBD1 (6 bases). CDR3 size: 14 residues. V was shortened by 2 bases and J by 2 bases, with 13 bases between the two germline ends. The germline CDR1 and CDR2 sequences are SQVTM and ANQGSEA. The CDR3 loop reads CSVERKGHPYEQYF. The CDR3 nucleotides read TGCAGCGTTGAAAGAAAGGGACACCCCTACGAGCAGTACTTC.

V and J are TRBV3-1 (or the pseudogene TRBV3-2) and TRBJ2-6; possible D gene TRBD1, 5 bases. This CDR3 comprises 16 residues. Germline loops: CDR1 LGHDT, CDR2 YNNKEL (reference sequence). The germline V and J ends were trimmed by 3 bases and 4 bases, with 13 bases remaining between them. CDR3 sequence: CASSQRQGSGANVLTF. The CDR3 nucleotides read TGTGCCAGCAGCCAGCGTCAGGGTTCCGGGGCCAACGTCCTGACTTTC.

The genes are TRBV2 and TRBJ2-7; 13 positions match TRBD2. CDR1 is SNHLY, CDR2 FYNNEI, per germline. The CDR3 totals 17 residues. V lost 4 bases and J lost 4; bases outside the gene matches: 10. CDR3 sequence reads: CASSGEGLAGRLYEQYF. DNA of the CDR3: TGTGCCAGCAGTGGGGAGGGACTAGCGGGGAGATTATACGAGCAGTACTTC.

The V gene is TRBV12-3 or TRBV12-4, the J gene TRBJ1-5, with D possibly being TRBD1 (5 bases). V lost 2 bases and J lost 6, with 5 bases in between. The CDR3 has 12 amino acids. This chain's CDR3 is CASSLRGQPQHF. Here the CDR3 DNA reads TGTGCCAGCAGTTTAAGGGGTCAGCCCCAGCATTTT.

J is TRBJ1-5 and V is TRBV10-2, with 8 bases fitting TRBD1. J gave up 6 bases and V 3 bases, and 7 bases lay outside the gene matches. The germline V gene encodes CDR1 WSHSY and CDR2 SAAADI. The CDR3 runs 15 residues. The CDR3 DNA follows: TGCGCCAGCAGTGAAGCAGGGGGCTCCAGTCAGCCCCAGCATTTT. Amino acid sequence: CASSEAGGSSQPQHF.

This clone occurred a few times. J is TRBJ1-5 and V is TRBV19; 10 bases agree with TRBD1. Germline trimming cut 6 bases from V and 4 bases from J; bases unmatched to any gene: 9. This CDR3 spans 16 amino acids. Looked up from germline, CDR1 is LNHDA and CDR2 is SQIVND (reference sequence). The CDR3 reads CASSETGGSQNQPQHF. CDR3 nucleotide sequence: TGTGCCAGTAGCGAGACAGGGGGCAGCCAGAATCAGCCCCAGCATTTT. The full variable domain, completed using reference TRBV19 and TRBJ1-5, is DGGITQSPKYLFRKEGQNVTLSCEQNLNHDAMYWYRQDPGQGLRLIYYSQIVNDFQKGDIAEGYSVSREKKESFPLTVTSAQKNPTAFYLCASSETGGSQNQPQHFGDGTRLSIL.

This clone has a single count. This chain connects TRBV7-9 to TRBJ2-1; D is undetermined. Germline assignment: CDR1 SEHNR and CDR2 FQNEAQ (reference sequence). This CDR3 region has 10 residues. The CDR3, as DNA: TGTGCAACCGAGGTGAATGAGCAGTTCTTC. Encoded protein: CATEVNEQFF.

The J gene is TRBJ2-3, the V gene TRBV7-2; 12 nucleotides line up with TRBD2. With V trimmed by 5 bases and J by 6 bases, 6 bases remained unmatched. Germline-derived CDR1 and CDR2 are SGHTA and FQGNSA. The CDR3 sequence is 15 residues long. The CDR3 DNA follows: TGTGCCAGCAGCCTTCTAGCGGGGGGGCCGGATACGCAGTATTTT. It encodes CASSLLAGGPDTQYF. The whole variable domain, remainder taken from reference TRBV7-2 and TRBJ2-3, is GAGVSQSPSNKVTEKGKDVELRCDPISGHTALYWYRQSLGQGLEFLIYFQGNSAPDKSGLPSDRFSAERTGGSVSTLTIQRTQQEDSAVYLCASSLLAGGPDTQYFGPGTRLTVL.

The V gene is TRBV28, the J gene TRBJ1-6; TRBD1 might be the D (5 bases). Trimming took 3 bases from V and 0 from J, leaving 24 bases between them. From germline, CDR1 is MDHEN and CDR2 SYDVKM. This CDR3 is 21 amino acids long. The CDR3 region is CASSFPGQHSVLSSYNSPLHF. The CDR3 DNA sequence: TGTGCCAGCAGTTTCCCAGGGCAACACAGCGTTCTAAGCTCCTATAATTCACCCCTCCACTTT.

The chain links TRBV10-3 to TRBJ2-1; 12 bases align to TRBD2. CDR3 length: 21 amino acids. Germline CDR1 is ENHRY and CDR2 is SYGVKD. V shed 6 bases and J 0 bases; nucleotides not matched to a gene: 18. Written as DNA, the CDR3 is TGTGCCATCAGCGTTTTACCGGGACTAGCGGGTCGTATGAGCTCCTACAATGAGCAGTTCTTC. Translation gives CAISVLPGLAGRMSSYNEQFF.

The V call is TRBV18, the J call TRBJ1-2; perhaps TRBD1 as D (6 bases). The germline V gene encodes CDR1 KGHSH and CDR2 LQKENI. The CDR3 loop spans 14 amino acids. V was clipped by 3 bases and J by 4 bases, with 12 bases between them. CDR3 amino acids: CASSPGGAGYGYTF. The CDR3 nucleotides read TGTGCCAGCTCACCGGGGGGGGCTGGCTATGGCTACACCTTC.

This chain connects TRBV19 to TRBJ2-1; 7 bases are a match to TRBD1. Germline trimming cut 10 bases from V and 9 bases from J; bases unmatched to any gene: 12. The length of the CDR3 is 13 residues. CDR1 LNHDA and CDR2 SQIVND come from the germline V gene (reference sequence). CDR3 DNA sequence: TGTGCCACCGCAATAAAGGGGGCGGGTGAGCAGTTCTTC. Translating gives CATAIKGAGEQFF.

The CDR3 is CASSEADRGRYEQYF. In nucleotides, the CDR3 is TGTGCCAGCAGTGAGGCGGACAGGGGGCGATACGAGCAGTACTTC. The V and J genes are TRBV21-1 and TRBJ2-7; the table gives TRBD1 as D, unverified against the DNA. TRBV21-1 is designated a pseudogene. CDR3 length: 15 amino acids.

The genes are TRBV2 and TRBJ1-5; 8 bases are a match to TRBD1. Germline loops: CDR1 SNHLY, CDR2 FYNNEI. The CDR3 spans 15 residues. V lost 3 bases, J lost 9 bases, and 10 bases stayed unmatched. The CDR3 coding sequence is TGTGCCAGCAGTGAGTGGCAGGGGGCCACCGGGCCCCAGCATTTT. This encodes CASSEWQGATGPQHF.

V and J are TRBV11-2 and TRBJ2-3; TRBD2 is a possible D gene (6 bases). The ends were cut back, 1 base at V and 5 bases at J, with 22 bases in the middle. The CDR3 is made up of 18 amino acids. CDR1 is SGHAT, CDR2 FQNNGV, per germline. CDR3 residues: CASSLGWRRGDLEDTQYF. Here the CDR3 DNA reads TGTGCCAGCAGCTTAGGGTGGCGGCGCGGGGACCTCGAAGATACGCAGTATTTT. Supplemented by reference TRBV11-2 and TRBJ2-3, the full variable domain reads EAGVAQSPRYKIIEKRQSVAFWCNPISGHATLYWYQQILGQGPKLLIQFQNNGVVDDSQLPKDRFSAERLKGVDSTLKIQPAKLEDSAVYLCASSLGWRRGDLEDTQYFGPGTRLTVL.

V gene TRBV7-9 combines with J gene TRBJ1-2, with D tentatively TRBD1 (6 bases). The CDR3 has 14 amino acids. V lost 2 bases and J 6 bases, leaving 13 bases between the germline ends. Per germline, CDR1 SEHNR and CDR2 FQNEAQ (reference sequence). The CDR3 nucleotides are TGTGCCAGCAGCTTATCAGGGGTGGAGGATGGCTACACCTTC. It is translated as CASSLSGVEDGYTF. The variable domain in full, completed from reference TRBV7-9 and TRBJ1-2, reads DTGVSQNPRHKITKRGQNVTFRCDPISEHNRLYWYRQTLGQGPEFLTYFQNEAQLEKSRLLSDRFSAERPKGSFSTLEIQRTEQGDSAMYLCASSLSGVEDGYTFGSGTRLTVV.

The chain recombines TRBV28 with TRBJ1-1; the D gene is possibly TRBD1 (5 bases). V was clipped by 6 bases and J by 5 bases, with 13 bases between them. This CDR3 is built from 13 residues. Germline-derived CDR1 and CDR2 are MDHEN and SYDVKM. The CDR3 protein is CASRHRSGTEAFF. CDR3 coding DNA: TGTGCCAGCAGACACAGGTCCGGGACTGAAGCTTTCTTT.

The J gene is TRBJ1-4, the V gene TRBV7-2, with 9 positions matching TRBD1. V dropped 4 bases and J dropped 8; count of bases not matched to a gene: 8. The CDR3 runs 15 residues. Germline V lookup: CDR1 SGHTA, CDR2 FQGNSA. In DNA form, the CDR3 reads TGTGCCAGCAGCTCCTGGACAGGGGCGGGGGAAAAACTGTTTTTT. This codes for CASSSWTGAGEKLFF.

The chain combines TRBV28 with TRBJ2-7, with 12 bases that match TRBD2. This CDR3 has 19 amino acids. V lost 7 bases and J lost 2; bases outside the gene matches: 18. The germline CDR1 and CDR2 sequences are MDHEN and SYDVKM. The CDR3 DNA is TGTGCCAGCACCACGGCGTGGACTAGCGGGGCTCAGGGGGCCTACGAGCAGTACTTC. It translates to CASTTAWTSGAQGAYEQYF.

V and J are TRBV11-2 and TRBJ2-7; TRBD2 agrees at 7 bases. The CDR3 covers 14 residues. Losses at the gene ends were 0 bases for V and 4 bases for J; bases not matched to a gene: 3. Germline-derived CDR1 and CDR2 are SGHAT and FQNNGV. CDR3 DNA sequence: TGTGCCAGCAGCTTAGATGGGCGGGGGTACGAGCAGTACTTC. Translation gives CASSLDGRGYEQYF.

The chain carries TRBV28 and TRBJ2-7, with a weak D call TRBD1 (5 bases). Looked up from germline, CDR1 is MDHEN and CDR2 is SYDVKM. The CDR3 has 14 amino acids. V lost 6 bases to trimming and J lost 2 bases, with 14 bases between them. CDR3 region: CASRKQGATYEQYF. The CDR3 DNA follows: TGTGCCAGCAGGAAACAAGGGGCCACCTACGAGCAGTACTTC.

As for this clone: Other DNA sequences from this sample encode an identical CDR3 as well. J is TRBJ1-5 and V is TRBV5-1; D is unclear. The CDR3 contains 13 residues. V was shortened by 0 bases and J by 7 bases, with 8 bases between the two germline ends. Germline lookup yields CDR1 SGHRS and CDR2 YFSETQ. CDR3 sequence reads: CASSLGAGQPQHF. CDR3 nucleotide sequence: TGCGCCAGCAGCTTGGGGGCGGGGCAGCCCCAGCATTTT.

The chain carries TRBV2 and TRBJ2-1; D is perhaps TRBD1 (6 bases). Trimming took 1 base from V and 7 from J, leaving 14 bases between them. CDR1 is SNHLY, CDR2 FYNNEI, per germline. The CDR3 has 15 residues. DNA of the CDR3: TGTGCCAGCAGTGAAGTTGGGGTAAGGGGGAATGAGCAGTTCTTC. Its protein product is CASSEVGVRGNEQFF.

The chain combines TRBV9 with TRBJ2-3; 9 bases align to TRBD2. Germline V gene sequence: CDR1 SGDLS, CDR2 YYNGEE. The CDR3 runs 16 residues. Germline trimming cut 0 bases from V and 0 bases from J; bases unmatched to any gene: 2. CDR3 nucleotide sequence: TGTGCCAGCAGCGTAGGTAGCGGGGGTAGCACAGATACGCAGTATTTT. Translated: CASSVGSGGSTDTQYF.

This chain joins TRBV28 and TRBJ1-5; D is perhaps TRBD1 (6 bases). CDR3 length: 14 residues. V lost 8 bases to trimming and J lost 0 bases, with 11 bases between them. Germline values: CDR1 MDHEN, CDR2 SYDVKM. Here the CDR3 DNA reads TGTGCCAGCGGGTGGACAGATAGCAATCAGCCCCAGCATTTT. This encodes CASGWTDSNQPQHF.

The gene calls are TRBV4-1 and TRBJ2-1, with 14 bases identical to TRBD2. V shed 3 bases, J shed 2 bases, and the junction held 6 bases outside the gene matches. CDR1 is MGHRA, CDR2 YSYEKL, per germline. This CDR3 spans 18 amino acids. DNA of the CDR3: TGCGCCAGCAGCCATTGGACTAGCGGGAGGAGTACCTACAATGAGCAGTTCTTC. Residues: CASSHWTSGRSTYNEQFF.

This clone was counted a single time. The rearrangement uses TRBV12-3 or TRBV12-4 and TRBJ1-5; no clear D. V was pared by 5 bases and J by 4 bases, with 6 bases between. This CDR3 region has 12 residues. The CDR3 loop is CASSLLNQPQHF. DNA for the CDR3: TGTGCCAGCAGTCTCCTTAATCAGCCCCAGCATTTT.

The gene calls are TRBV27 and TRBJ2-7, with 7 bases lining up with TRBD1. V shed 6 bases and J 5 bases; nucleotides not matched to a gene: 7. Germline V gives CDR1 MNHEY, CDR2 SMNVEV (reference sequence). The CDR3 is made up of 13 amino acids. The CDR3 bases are TGTGCCAGCAGCCAGGGGGTGAGGCACGAGCAGTACTTC. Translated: CASSQGVRHEQYF.

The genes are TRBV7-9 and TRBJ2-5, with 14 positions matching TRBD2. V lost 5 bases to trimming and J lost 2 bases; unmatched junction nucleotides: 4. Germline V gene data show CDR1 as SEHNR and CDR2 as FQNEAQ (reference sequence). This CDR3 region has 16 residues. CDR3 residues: CASSGTSGRVQETQYF. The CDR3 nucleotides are TGTGCCAGCAGCGGGACTAGCGGGAGAGTTCAAGAGACCCAGTACTTC.

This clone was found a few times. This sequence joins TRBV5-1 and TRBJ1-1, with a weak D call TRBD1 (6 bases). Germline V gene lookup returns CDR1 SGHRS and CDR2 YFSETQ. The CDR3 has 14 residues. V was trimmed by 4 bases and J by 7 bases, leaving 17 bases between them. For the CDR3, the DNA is TGCGCCAGCAGCCTGCAGGGGCGAAGGGTTGAAGCTTTCTTT. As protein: CASSLQGRRVEAFF.